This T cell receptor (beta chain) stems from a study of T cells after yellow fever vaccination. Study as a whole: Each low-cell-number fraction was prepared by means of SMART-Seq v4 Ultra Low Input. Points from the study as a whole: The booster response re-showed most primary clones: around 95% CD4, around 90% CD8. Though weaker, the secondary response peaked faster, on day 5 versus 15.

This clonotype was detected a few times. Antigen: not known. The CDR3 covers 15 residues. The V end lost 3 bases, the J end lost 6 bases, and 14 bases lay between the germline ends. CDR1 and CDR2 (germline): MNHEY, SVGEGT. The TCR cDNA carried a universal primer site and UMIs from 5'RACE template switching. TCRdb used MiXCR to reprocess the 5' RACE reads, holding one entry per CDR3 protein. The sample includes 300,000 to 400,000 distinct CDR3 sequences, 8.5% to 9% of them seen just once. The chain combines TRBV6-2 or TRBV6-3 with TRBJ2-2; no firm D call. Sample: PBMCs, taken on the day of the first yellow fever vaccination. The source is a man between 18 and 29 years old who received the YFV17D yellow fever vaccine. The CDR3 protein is CASSYSDPWAGELFF. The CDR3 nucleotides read TGTGCCAGCAGTTATTCGGACCCTTGGGCCGGGGAGCTGTTTTTT.